Presented here are 4 T cell receptor beta chains from one specimen sequenced in a study of T cells in Graves' hyperthyroidism and ophthalmopathy. RNA transcripts were the template for amplifying TCR beta CDR3 regions. Carried out on the TCR CDR3, a first-round RT-PCR used the HTBI primer set. TCRdb called the multiplex PCR reads again in MiXCR, with one record for every CDR3 protein. The sample records hundreds of thousands of distinct CDR3 sequences, just over 45% being singletons. Specimen: peripheral blood or thyroid tissue (not recorded which). These receptors were collected from a woman aged 18-29 years with Graves' hyperthyroidism.

CDR3 in amino acids: CASSPGTGFGNEKLFF. The CDR3 DNA is TGCGCCAGCAGCCCGGGGACAGGGTTTGGTAATGAAAAACTGTTTTTT. The rearrangement uses TRBV5-1 and TRBJ1-4; 9 bases match TRBD1. Germline-derived CDR1 and CDR2 are SGHRS and YFSETQ. CDR3 size: 16 residues. J gave up 4 bases and V 4 bases, and 8 bases lay outside the gene matches.

The chain joins TRBV20-1 to TRBJ2-7; D not certain. Germline V gives CDR1 DFQATT, CDR2 SNEGSKA (reference sequence). CDR3 length equals 13 residues. V lost 5 bases to trimming and J lost 0 bases, with 11 bases between them. In DNA, the CDR3 is TGCAGTGCTGCGGACGGCAGCTCCTACGAGCAGTACTTC. As protein: CSAADGSSYEQYF.

This clonotype was picked up one time. The junction shows a germline mismatch at one end, possibly a read error. This rearrangement joins TRBV13 to TRBJ2-5, with D possibly matching TRBD1 (5 bases). The end of the DNA aligns better with TRBJ2-7, so the J call may be wrong. Germline assignment: CDR1 PRHDT and CDR2 FYEKMQ (reference sequence). CDR3 length equals 13 residues. DNA for the CDR3: TGTGCCAGCAGTTTAGGCAGGGAATACGAGCAGTACTTC. Its translation is CASSLGREYEQYF.

The chain combines TRBV6-1 with TRBJ1-1; D is possibly TRBD1 (6 bases). V lost 2 bases and J lost 8, with 12 bases in between. This CDR3 contains 13 residues. Germline CDR1 is MNHNS and CDR2 is SASEGT. The CDR3 here is CASSEQDRTEAFF. The CDR3 nucleotides read TGTGCCAGCAGTGAACAAGACAGGACCGAAGCTTTCTTT.